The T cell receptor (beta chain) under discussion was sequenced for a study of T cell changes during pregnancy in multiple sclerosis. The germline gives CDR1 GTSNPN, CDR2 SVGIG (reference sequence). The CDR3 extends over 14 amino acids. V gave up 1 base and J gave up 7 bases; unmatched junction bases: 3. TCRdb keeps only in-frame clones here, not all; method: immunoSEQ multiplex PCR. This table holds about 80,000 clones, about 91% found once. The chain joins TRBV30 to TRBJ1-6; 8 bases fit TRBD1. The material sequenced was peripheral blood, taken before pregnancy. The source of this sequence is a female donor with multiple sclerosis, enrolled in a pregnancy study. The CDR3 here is CAWSARQGNSPLHF. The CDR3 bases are TGTGCCTGGAGTGCCCGACAGGGGAATTCACCCCTCCACTTT.